This T cell receptor (beta chain) was sequenced in a study of T cell repertoires in cytomegalovirus infection. Study-wide context: Both recently identified HLA-C-restricted and well-studied HLA-B-restricted CMV epitopes were used in the study.

Germline V gene lookup returns CDR1 MNHNS and CDR2 SASEGT. V trimming: 1 base; J trimming: 4 bases; junction bases outside the gene matches: 7. The CDR3 runs to 16 residues. Study outcomes and limitations: Cumulative frequency of public TCR beta families picked out carriers of CMV plus the relevant HLA. Within the response measured ex vivo, HLA-C-restricted CMV-specific TCR beta clonotypes were dominant.

TCRdb re-called the reads through MiXCR, storing one row per CDR3 protein. The data hold around 800,000 distinct CDR3 sequences, with approximately 30% observed a single time. Worth noting for this clonotype: The target antigen is unknown.

The sequencing used cultured CD8+ T cells from PBMCs, collected from culture after CMV antigen stimulation. This receptor was identified in a human donor in good health (CMV status not recorded). Some clones in this sample may be carry-over from other donors' samples. This chain links TRBV6-1 with TRBJ1-1; 9 bases fit TRBD1. The CDR3 DNA reads as TGTGCCAGCAGTGAAGGGCGGGGACAGGGAATCACTGAAGCTTTCTTT. This encodes CASSEGRGQGITEAFF.